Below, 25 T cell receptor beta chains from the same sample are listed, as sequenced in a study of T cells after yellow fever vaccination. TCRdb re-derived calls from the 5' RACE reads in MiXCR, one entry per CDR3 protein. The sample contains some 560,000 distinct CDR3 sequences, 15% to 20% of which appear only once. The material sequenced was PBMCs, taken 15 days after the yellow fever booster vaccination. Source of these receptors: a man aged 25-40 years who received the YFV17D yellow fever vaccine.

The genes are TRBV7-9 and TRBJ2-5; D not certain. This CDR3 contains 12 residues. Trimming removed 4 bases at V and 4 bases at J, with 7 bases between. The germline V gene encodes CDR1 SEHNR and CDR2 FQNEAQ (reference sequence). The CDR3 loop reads CASSSTPETQYF. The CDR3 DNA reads TGTGCCAGCAGCTCTACTCCAGAGACCCAGTACTTC. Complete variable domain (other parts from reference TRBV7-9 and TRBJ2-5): DTGVSQNPRHKITKRGQNVTFRCDPISEHNRLYWYRQTLGQGPEFLTYFQNEAQLEKSRLLSDRFSAERPKGSFSTLEIQRTEQGDSAMYLCASSSTPETQYFGPGTRLLVL.

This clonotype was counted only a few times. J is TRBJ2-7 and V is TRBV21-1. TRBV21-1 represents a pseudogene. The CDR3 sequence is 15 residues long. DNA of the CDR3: TGTGCCAGCAGCAAAGTGGTGCAGAACCTCTACGAGCAGTACTTC. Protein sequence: CASSKVVQNLYEQYF.

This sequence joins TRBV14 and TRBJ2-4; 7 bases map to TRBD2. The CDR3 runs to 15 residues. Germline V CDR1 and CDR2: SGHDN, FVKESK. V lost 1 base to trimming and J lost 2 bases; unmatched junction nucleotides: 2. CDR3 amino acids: CASSQVGGTKNIQYF. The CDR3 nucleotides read TGTGCCAGCAGCCAAGTCGGGGGGACCAAAAACATTCAGTACTTC.

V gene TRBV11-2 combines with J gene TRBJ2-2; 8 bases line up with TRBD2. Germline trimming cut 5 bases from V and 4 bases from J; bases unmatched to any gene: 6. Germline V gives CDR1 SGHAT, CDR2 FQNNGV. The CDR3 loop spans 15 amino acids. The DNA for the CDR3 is TGTGCCAGCAGCGTCGGGACTAGGTCCACCGGGGAGCTGTTTTTT. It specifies CASSVGTRSTGELFF.

In nucleotides, the CDR3 is TGTGCCAGCTCAGGCTCCACTGAAGCTTTCTTT. Its translation: CASSGSTEAFF. The chain employs TRBV18 and TRBJ1-1; D ambiguous. V was shortened by 5 bases and J by 4 bases, with 5 bases between the two germline ends. The germline gives CDR1 KGHSH, CDR2 LQKENI. The CDR3 is 11 residues long.

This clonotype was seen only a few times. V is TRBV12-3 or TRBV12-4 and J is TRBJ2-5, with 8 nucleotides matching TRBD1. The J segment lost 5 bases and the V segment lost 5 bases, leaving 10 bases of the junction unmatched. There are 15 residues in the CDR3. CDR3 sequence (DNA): TGTGCCAGCAGTCGGACAGGGACCCTCGGGGAGACCCAGTACTTC. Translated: CASSRTGTLGETQYF.

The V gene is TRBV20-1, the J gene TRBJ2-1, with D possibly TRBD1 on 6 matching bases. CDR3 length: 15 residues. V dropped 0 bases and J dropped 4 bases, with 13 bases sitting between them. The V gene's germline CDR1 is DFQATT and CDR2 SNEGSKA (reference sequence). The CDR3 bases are TGCAGTGCTAGAGATAATCAGAGGGGGTACAATGAGCAGTTCTTC. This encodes CSARDNQRGYNEQFF.

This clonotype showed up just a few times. This CDR3 reads CASSPGQAGGYTF. CDR3 bases: TGTGCCAGCAGTCCGGGACAGGCTGGTGGCTACACCTTC. The chain has TRBV12-3 or TRBV12-4 and TRBJ1-2; TRBD1 agrees at 8 bases. The CDR3 runs 13 residues. The V segment lost 5 bases and the J segment 7 bases; nucleotides outside the gene matches: 6.

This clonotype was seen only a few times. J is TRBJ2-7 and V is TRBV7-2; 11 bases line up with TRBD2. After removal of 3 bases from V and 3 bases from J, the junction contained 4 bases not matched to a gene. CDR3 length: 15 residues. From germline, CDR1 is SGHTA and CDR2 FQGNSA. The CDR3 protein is CASSLQGLADYEQYF. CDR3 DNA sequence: TGTGCCAGCAGCTTGCAGGGACTAGCGGACTACGAGCAGTACTTC.

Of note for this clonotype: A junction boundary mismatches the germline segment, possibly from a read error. CDR3 coding DNA: TGTGCCAGCAGCTCGGTGATGGAGGGGATAAAAAATTTT. It is translated as CASSSVMEGIKNF. This rearrangement joins TRBV7-8 to TRBJ2-3; D might be TRBD2 (6 bases). CDR3 length equals 13 residues. Germline V gives CDR1 SGHVS, CDR2 FQNEAQ.

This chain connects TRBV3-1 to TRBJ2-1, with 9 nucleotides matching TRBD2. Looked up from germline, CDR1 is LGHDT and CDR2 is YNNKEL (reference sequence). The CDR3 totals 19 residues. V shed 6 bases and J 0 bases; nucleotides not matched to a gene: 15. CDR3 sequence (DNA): TGTGCCAGCAGGCCCACTAGCGGGCCAACGCTTAGCTCCTACAATGAGCAGTTCTTC. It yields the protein CASRPTSGPTLSSYNEQFF.

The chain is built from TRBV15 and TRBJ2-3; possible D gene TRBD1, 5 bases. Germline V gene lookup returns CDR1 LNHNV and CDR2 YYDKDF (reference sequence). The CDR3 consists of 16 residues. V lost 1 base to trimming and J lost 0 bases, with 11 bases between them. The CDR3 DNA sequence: TGTGCCACCAGCAGAGTTCAGACAGCTAGCACAGATACGCAGTATTTT. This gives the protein CATSRVQTASTDTQYF.

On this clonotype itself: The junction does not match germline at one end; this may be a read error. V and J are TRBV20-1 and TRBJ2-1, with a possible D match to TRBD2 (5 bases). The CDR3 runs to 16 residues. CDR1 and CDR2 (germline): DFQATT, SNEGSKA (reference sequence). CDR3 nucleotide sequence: TGCAGCGCTAGCCTACGCACGAGGAGCTCCTACAATGAGCAGTTCTTC. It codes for CSASLRTRSSYNEQFF.

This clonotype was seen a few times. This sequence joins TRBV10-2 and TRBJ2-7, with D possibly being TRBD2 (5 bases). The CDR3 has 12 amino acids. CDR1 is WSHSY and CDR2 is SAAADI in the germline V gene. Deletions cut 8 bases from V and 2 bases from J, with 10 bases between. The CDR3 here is CASGSGPYEQYF. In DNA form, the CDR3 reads TGCGCCAGCGGAAGCGGACCCTACGAGCAGTACTTC.

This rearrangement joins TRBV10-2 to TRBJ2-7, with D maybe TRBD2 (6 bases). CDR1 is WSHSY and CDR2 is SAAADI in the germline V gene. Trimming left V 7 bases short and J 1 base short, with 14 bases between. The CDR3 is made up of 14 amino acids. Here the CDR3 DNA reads TGCGCCAGCATACCGGGACTTACTTCCTACGAGCAGTACTTC. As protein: CASIPGLTSYEQYF.

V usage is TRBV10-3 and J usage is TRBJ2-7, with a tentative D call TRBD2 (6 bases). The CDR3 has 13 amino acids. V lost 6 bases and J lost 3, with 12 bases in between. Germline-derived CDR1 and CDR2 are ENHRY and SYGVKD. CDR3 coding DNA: TGTGCCATCAGAGATGGACTAAACTACGAGCAGTACTTC. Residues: CAIRDGLNYEQYF.

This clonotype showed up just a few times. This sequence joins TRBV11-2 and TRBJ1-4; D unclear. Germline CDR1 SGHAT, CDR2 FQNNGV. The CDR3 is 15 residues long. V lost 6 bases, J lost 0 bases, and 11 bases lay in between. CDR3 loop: CASSTPVATNEKLFF. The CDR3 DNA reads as TGTGCCAGCAGTACCCCCGTAGCAACTAATGAAAAACTGTTTTTT.

CDR3 DNA sequence: TGTGCCAGCAGTGAGGCCGGGACAGGGTCCTATGGCTACACCTTC. This gives the protein CASSEAGTGSYGYTF. The chain is built from TRBV25-1 and TRBJ1-2, with 9 bases identical to TRBD1. CDR1 is MGHDK and CDR2 is SYGVNS in the germline V gene. V dropped 3 bases and J dropped 4; count of bases not matched to a gene: 6. This CDR3 contains 15 residues.

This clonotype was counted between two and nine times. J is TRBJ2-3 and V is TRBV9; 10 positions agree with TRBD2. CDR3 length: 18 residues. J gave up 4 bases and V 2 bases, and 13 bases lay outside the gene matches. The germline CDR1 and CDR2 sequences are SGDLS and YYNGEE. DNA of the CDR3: TGTGCCAGCAGCGTGTTCCTAGCGGGAGACGCACAACCAGATACGCAGTATTTT. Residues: CASSVFLAGDAQPDTQYF.

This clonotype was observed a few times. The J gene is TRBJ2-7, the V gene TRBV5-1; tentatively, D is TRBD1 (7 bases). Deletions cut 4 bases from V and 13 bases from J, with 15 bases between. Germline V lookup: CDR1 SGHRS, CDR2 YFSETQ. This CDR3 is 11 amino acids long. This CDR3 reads CASSGRDSAYF. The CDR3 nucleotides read TGCGCCAGCAGCGGGCGGGACAGTGCTTACTTC.

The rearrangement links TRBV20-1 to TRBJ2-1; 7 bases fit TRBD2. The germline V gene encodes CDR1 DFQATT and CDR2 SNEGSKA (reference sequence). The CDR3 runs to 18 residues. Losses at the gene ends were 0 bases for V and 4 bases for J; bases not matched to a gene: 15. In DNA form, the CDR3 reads TGCAGTGCTAGAGAAGGAGCGGGACGGGTGGGGAGATACAATGAGCAGTTCTTC. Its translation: CSAREGAGRVGRYNEQFF.

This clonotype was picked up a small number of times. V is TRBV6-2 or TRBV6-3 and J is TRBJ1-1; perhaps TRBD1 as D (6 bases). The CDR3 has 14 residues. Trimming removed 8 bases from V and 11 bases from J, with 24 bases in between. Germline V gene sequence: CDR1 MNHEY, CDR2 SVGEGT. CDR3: CASAVTWGAREAFF. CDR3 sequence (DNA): TGTGCCAGCGCCGTTACTTGGGGGGCAAGAGAGGCTTTCTTT.

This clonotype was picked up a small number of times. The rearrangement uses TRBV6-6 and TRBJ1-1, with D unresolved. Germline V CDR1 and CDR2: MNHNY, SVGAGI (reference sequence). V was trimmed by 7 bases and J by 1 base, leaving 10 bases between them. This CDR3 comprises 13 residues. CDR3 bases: TGTGCCAGCATCCATTCGGCGAACACTGAAGCTTTCTTT. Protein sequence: CASIHSANTEAFF.

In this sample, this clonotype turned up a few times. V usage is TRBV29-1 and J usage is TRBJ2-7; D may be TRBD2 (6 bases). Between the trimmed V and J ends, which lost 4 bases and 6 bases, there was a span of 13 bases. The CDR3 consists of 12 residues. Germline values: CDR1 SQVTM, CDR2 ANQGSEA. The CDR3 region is CSVAGGLGEQYF. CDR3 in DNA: TGCAGCGTTGCTGGGGGACTCGGCGAGCAGTACTTC.

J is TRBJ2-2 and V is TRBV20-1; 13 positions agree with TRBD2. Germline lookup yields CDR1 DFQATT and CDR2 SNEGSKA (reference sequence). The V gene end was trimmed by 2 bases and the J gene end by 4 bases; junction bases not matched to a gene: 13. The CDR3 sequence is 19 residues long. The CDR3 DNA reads TGCAGTGCTAGAATCCGATTTGGACTAGCGGGAGATCTCACCGGGGAGCTGTTTTTT. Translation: CSARIRFGLAGDLTGELFF.